One and the same sample provided the 25 T cell receptor beta chains below, sequenced in a study of molecular identifiers for immune sequencing clone quantification. TCRdb redid the calling of the PCR reads with MiXCR, one entry per CDR3 protein. The table includes around 460,000 distinct CDR3 sequences, 25% detected once. The source material was naive CD8+ T cells from blood, with Jurkat cell RNA spiked in. This sample's subset: FACS-sorted CD8+CD4-CCR7+CD45RA+ naive T cells. These receptors were taken from a human donor in good health. Some libraries in this study had Jurkat cell RNA spiked in.

The sample holds a few counts of this clonotype. The J gene is TRBJ1-1, the V gene TRBV2; D possibly corresponds to TRBD1 (5 bases). V was shortened by 10 bases and J by 2 bases, with 14 bases between the two germline ends. The germline gives CDR1 SNHLY, CDR2 FYNNEI. The CDR3 length is 13 residues. CDR3 bases: TGTGCCAAGCAGGGCTACACCAACACTGAAGCTTTCTTT. Translating it yields CAKQGYTNTEAFF.

The rearrangement joins TRBV7-2 to TRBJ1-5, with D possibly being TRBD1 (5 bases). Germline V lookup: CDR1 SGHTA, CDR2 FQGNSA. This CDR3 is 15 amino acids long. V was shortened by 1 base and J by 5 bases, with 12 bases between the two germline ends. CDR3 residues: CASSLGYGADQPQHF. In DNA, the CDR3 is TGTGCCAGCAGCTTAGGTTACGGGGCCGATCAGCCCCAGCATTTT.

This sequence joins TRBV30 and TRBJ2-3, with D unclear. Germline loops: CDR1 GTSNPN, CDR2 SVGIG (reference sequence). This CDR3 is built from 14 residues. Trimming cost V 4 bases and J 4 bases, with 15 bases left between them. The CDR3 sequence is CAWTPGPRPDTQYF. In nucleotides, the CDR3 is TGTGCCTGGACACCCGGCCCGCGCCCAGATACGCAGTATTTT.

About this clonotype itself: Possible read error: a much larger clone is one base away. The chain uses TRBV4-1 and TRBJ2-7; D possibly corresponds to TRBD2 (5 bases). The V gene's germline CDR1 is MGHRA and CDR2 YSYEKL. The length of the CDR3 is 15 residues. The CDR3 sequence is CASSQEYGGAYVQYF. For the CDR3, the DNA is TGCGCCAGCAGCCAAGAGTATGGAGGTGCGTACGTGCAGTACTTC.

This clonotype was counted a single time. Given the absence of the conserved phenylalanine or tryptophan at the CDR3 end, a read error is likely. This rearrangement joins TRBV4-2 to TRBJ2-7; the match to TRBD1 covers 12 bases. The germline gives CDR1 LGHNA, CDR2 YNFKEQ. The CDR3 runs to 17 residues. The V segment lost 3 bases and the J segment 3 bases; nucleotides outside the gene matches: 9. CDR3: CASSQAAGTGGFYEQYI. CDR3 coding DNA: TGTGCCAGCAGCCAGGCAGCCGGGACAGGGGGCTTCTACGAGCAGTACATC.

This clonotype was detected ten times or more. This chain connects TRBV25-1 to TRBJ2-7; D is perhaps TRBD1 (5 bases). The CDR3 runs to 13 residues. V gave up 3 bases and J gave up 7 bases, with 13 bases separating them. Germline V lookup: CDR1 MGHDK, CDR2 SYGVNS. CDR3 protein: CASSEGPKGEQYF. CDR3 bases: TGTGCCAGCAGTGAGGGGCCGAAGGGGGAGCAGTACTTC.

This clonotype was counted many times. The chain joins TRBV20-1 to TRBJ1-4, with D uncertain. Trimming cost V 6 bases and J 5 bases, with 13 bases left between them. Germline values: CDR1 DFQATT, CDR2 SNEGSKA (reference sequence). The CDR3 contains 13 residues. The CDR3 DNA follows: TGCAGTGCCATAAGACCGATGAATGAAAAACTGTTTTTT. This gives the protein CSAIRPMNEKLFF.

This clonotype has ten or more counts. The chain links TRBV19 to TRBJ1-1; D gene ambiguous. Germline lookup yields CDR1 LNHDA and CDR2 SQIVND (reference sequence). The V end lost 1 base, the J end lost 0 bases, and 0 bases lay between the germline ends. This CDR3 is 12 amino acids long. CDR3 in amino acids: CASSIVNTEAFF. CDR3 nucleotides: TGTGCCAGTAGTATAGTGAACACTGAAGCTTTCTTT.

This clonotype appeared a few times. V is TRBV30 and J is TRBJ2-1, with D hard to call. V lost 0 bases to trimming and J lost 9 bases, with 3 bases between them. Germline loops: CDR1 GTSNPN, CDR2 SVGIG (reference sequence). CDR3 length: 10 residues. CDR3: CAWSVSEQFF. As DNA, the CDR3 is TGTGCCTGGAGTGTGTCTGAGCAGTTCTTC.

This clonotype appeared once. The final CDR3 position lacks the conserved phenylalanine or tryptophan, pointing to a likely read error. No DNA is shown, since the ends of the CDR3 on it are uncertain; the CDR3 is the one TCRdb lists. The chain couples TRBV4-1 to TRBJ2-1; TRBD1 is the table's D call, not checked against the DNA. The CDR3 is 13 amino acids long, termini counted. The germline CDR1 and CDR2 sequences are MGHRA and YSYEKL. Here the CDR3 reads CASSPPPPQGQGC.

Here the CDR3 reads CASSYTLSRRQETQYF. Here the CDR3 DNA reads TGTGCCAGCAGCTACACCTTATCCAGGAGACAAGAGACCCAGTACTTC. The V call is TRBV5-5, the J call TRBJ2-5; no firm D call. V was clipped by 3 bases and J by 2 bases, with 17 bases between them. In germline, CDR1 is SGHKS, CDR2 YYEKEE (reference sequence). The CDR3 totals 16 residues.

A note on this clonotype: One end of the junction varies from germline; a read error may be responsible. The CDR3 DNA follows: TGTGCCAGCAGCGTAGGTTACGGGCAAGAGACCCGGTACTTC. As protein: CASSVGYGQETRYF. The chain employs TRBV9 and TRBJ2-5; the D is unclear. The CDR3 runs to 14 residues. Per the germline V gene, CDR1 is SGDLS and CDR2 is YYNGEE. Full variable domain (rest looked up from reference TRBV9 and TRBJ2-5): DSGVTQTPKHLITATGQRVTLRCSPRSGDLSVYWYQQSLDQGLQFLIQYYNGEERAKGNILERFSAQQFPDLHSELNLSSLELGDSALYFCASSVGYGQETRYFGPGTRLLVL.

This clonotype was counted many times. V usage is TRBV7-3 and J usage is TRBJ2-1; 10 bases align to TRBD1. The V and J ends lost 4 bases and 4 bases, in that order; junction bases with no gene match: 4. Per germline, CDR1 SGHTA and CDR2 FQGTGA. The length of the CDR3 is 15 residues. The chain's CDR3 is CASSSTGGSYNEQFF. The CDR3 DNA reads as TGTGCCAGCAGCTCGACAGGGGGCTCTTACAATGAGCAGTTCTTC.

V is TRBV19 and J is TRBJ2-5; 7 bases align to TRBD2. V gave up 1 base and J gave up 1 base; unmatched junction bases: 6. Germline V CDR1 and CDR2: LNHDA, SQIVND (reference sequence). This CDR3 spans 16 amino acids. Here the CDR3 reads CASSIGVRGSQETQYF. As DNA, the CDR3 is TGTGCCAGTAGTATAGGAGTACGCGGGAGCCAAGAGACCCAGTACTTC.

This clonotype was seen only a few times. This chain uses TRBV6-6 with TRBJ2-5, with TRBD2 as a possible D gene (7 bases). Germline V gene data show CDR1 as MNHNY and CDR2 as SVGAGI (reference sequence). There are 15 residues in the CDR3. Trimming pared 2 bases from V and 5 bases from J, leaving 15 bases between. CDR3 DNA: TGTGCCAGCAGTTACCTGGGGGGGCAGAGTGAGACCCAGTACTTC. Translated: CASSYLGGQSETQYF.

With respect to this clonotype: A clone one base away is much larger, so this may be a read error. The chain links TRBV2 to TRBJ2-3; TRBD2 matches at 14 bases. Germline V gene data show CDR1 as SNHLY and CDR2 as FYNNEI. Trimming at V came to 6 bases and at J to 4 bases, leaving 6 bases not matched to a gene. CDR3 size: 16 residues. CDR3: CASRRGTSGSSDTQYF. CDR3 nucleotide sequence: TGTGCCAGCAGGAGAGGGACTAGCGGGAGTTCAGATACGCAGTATTTT.

The chain carries TRBV28 and TRBJ2-7; 9 positions agree with TRBD2. With 6 bases clipped from V and 3 bases from J, the junction kept 9 bases outside the gene matches. The germline V gene encodes CDR1 MDHEN and CDR2 SYDVKM. The CDR3 spans 15 residues. The CDR3 region has the DNA TGTGCCAGCAGCCTAGTCCTAGCGGGAAACTACGAGCAGTACTTC. Its translation is CASSLVLAGNYEQYF.

The table lists this clonotype with many counts. The chain carries TRBV19 and TRBJ1-5; TRBD1 aligns across 10 bases. The germline V gene encodes CDR1 LNHDA and CDR2 SQIVND (reference sequence). The V and J ends lost 6 bases and 2 bases, in that order; junction bases with no gene match: 13. There are 18 residues in the CDR3. CDR3 protein: CASRITRDRGPGNQPQHF. The CDR3 DNA sequence: TGTGCCAGTAGAATTACCCGGGACAGGGGCCCCGGCAATCAGCCCCAGCATTTT.

Concerning this clonotype itself: This CDR3 is missing its conserved last phenylalanine or tryptophan, likely due to a read error. V is TRBV7-2 and J is TRBJ2-3; 10 nucleotides line up with TRBD2. Per germline, CDR1 SGHTA and CDR2 FQGNSA. The CDR3 is 16 amino acids. The V segment lost 4 bases and the J segment 2 bases; nucleotides outside the gene matches: 6. The CDR3 DNA reads TGTGCCAGCAGCTCCTGGACTAGCGGATACACAGATACGCAGTATTTA. Residues: CASSSWTSGYTDTQYL.

Note on this clonotype: A junction end diverges from the germline sequence, so it may reflect a read error. The rearrangement uses TRBV7-9 and TRBJ1-1; D remains ambiguous. Germline V gives CDR1 SEHNR, CDR2 FQNEAQ (reference sequence). The CDR3 consists of 12 residues. The CDR3 sequence: CAGSSTALEAFF. The CDR3 DNA reads TGTGCCGGCAGCTCGACGGCTCTGGAAGCTTTCTTT.

This clonotype was seen ten or more times. The V call is TRBV12-3 or TRBV12-4, the J call TRBJ2-7; 16 positions match TRBD2. The CDR3 sequence is 14 residues long. J lost 7 bases, V lost 4 bases, and 1 base had no gene match. CDR3 sequence (DNA): TGTGCCAGCAGTTGGGGACTAGCGGGAGGGGAGCAGTACTTC. This gives the protein CASSWGLAGGEQYF.

This clonotype was detected a few times. The rearrangement links TRBV7-9 to TRBJ2-2; D is uncertain. The CDR3 is 16 residues long. From germline, CDR1 is SEHNR and CDR2 FQNEAQ (reference sequence). The V and J ends lost 1 base and 7 bases respectively, with 16 bases between them. The CDR3 reads CASSLEVAVGSGELFF. The DNA for the CDR3 is TGTGCCAGCAGCTTAGAAGTGGCTGTGGGCAGCGGGGAGCTGTTTTTT.

This sequence joins TRBV27 and TRBJ2-7; either TRBD1 or TRBD2 may supply D (5 bases each). The CDR3 covers 14 residues. Trimming removed 5 bases from V and 6 bases from J, with 17 bases in between. The germline CDR1 and CDR2 sequences are MNHEY and SMNVEV (reference sequence). As DNA, the CDR3 is TGTGCCAGCAGTCCAGGGACCCAATTGAGCGAGCAGTACTTC. It codes for CASSPGTQLSEQYF.

About this clonotype itself: A single base separates this from a much larger clone, so it may be a read error. The CDR3 loop reads CASSLISSEKLFF. The CDR3 coding sequence is TGTGCCAGCAGCTTAATCTCGAGTGAAAAACTGTTTTTT. The rearrangement joins TRBV7-6 to TRBJ1-4; no reliable D call. Between the trimmed V and J ends, which lost 2 bases and 7 bases, there was a span of 8 bases. Germline-derived CDR1 and CDR2 are SGHVS and FNYEAQ. The CDR3 sequence is 13 residues long. Looking up the rest from reference TRBV7-6 and TRBJ1-4 gives the full variable domain: GAGVSQSPRYKVTKRGQDVALRCDPISGHVSLYWYRQALGQGPEFLTYFNYEAQQDKSGLPNDRFSAERPEGSISTLTIQRTEQRDSAMYRCASSLISSEKLFFGSGTQLSVL.

The chain is built from TRBV13 and TRBJ2-7, with 10 bases fitting TRBD1. Per the germline V gene, CDR1 is PRHDT and CDR2 is FYEKMQ (reference sequence). The length of the CDR3 is 15 residues. V lost 4 bases and J lost 3; bases outside the gene matches: 6. The CDR3 nucleotides are TGTGCCAGCAGCTCCTTGGGGACAGGGGACTACGAGCAGTACTTC. Its protein is CASSSLGTGDYEQYF.